The 22 T cell receptor beta chains below were found in one sample sequenced in a study of cytomegalovirus exposure and HLA in healthy donors. Measured with immunoSEQ multiplex PCR; TCRdb has only the in-frame clones, and not every one. The sample has 150,000 to 200,000 clones, 80% to 85% seen once. The sequencing input was PBMCs. The receptors shown here come from a woman aged 25-40 years in good health and CMV-seronegative.

The genes are TRBV4-1 and TRBJ1-5; tentative D call: TRBD1 (6 bases). The V end lost 2 bases, the J end lost 4 bases, and 18 bases lay between the germline ends. Germline lookup yields CDR1 MGHRA and CDR2 YSYEKL. The CDR3 is 17 residues long. This CDR3 reads CASSQLRTSGENQPQHF. CDR3 DNA sequence: TGCGCCAGCAGCCAACTTAGGACCTCAGGGGAAAATCAGCCCCAGCATTTT.

The V gene is TRBV29-1, the J gene TRBJ2-1; D is possibly TRBD2 (6 bases). Germline CDR1 and CDR2: SQVTM and ANQGSEA. This CDR3 is 13 amino acids long. With 4 bases removed from V and 2 bases from J, the gap between germline ends came to 9 bases. The CDR3 protein is CSVGDFTYNEQFF. CDR3 nucleotides: TGCAGCGTTGGGGACTTTACCTACAATGAGCAGTTCTTC.

The rearrangement links TRBV7-4 to TRBJ2-7; 9 bases line up with TRBD2. In germline, CDR1 is SGHVT, CDR2 SQSDAQ. The V gene end was trimmed by 6 bases and the J gene end by 3 bases; junction bases not matched to a gene: 12. This CDR3 spans 16 amino acids. CDR3: CASSRSPGLAIYEQYF. CDR3 coding DNA: TGTGCCAGCAGTCGATCACCGGGACTAGCTATCTACGAGCAGTACTTC.

This clone was detected once. The chain uses TRBV7-2 and TRBJ2-3; 12 nucleotides agree with TRBD2. Germline lookup yields CDR1 SGHTA and CDR2 FQGNSA. V shed 3 bases and J 6 bases; nucleotides not matched to a gene: 13. The CDR3 extends over 18 amino acids. The chain's CDR3 is CASSFRTSGNTRGDTQYF. The CDR3 region has the DNA TGTGCCAGCAGCTTTCGGACTAGCGGGAACACGAGGGGGGATACGCAGTATTTT.

V usage is TRBV5-1 and J usage is TRBJ2-5; possible D gene TRBD2, 6 bases. CDR1 is SGHRS and CDR2 is YFSETQ in the germline V gene. The V gene lost 0 bases and the J gene lost 3 bases, with 18 bases spanning the gap. The CDR3 extends over 17 amino acids. In DNA form, the CDR3 reads TGCGCCAGCAGCTTGGCCTACAGGCGGGGAGGTGAAGAGACCCAGTACTTC. Its translation: CASSLAYRRGGEETQYF.

The rearrangement joins TRBV9 to TRBJ2-5, with 13 positions matching TRBD2. This CDR3 has 15 residues. Trimming at V came to 4 bases and at J to 5 bases, leaving 5 bases not matched to a gene. CDR1 and CDR2 from the germline V gene are SGDLS and YYNGEE. The CDR3 nucleotides are TGTGCCAGCAGCCCGGGACTAGCGGGGAGGGAGACCCAGTACTTC. Its translation is CASSPGLAGRETQYF.

The chain uses TRBV7-3 and TRBJ2-3, with TRBD1 matching over 7 bases. V was pared by 5 bases and J by 2 bases, with 13 bases of the junction left unmatched. This CDR3 has 17 residues. CDR1 is SGHTA, CDR2 FQGTGA, per germline. The DNA of the CDR3 is TGTGCCAGCAGCCCAGAGGGGGCCGGCGGAATCACAGATACGCAGTATTTT. Amino acid sequence: CASSPEGAGGITDTQYF.

The rearrangement uses TRBV18 and TRBJ1-5; no reliable D call. CDR3 length equals 14 residues. Germline V gene lookup returns CDR1 KGHSH and CDR2 LQKENI. Trimming removed 1 base at V and 1 base at J, with 5 bases between. The CDR3 coding sequence is TGTGCCAGCTCACCACGAGGAAGCAATCAGCCCCAGCATTTT. Amino acids: CASSPRGSNQPQHF.

The chain recombines TRBV6-5 with TRBJ2-5; D gene uncertain. Trimming took 6 bases from V and 5 from J, leaving 7 bases between them. CDR3 length equals 11 residues. Germline-derived CDR1 and CDR2 are MNHEY and SVGAGI. CDR3 sequence (DNA): TGTGCCAGCAGCGCGAGTGAGACCCAGTACTTC. This sequence encodes CASSASETQYF.

V gene TRBV21-1 combines with J gene TRBJ1-2; the table gives TRBD1 as D, unverified against the DNA. TRBV21-1 is a recognized pseudogene. The length of the CDR3 is 14 residues. CDR3 region: CASSKMGAGYGYTF. The CDR3 DNA reads as TGTGCCAGCAGCAAAATGGGGGCTGGGTATGGCTACACCTTC.

This chain joins TRBV6-5 and TRBJ1-3; D not resolved. Trimming cost V 4 bases and J 2 bases, with 12 bases left between them. The CDR3 is 15 amino acids. The V gene's germline CDR1 is MNHEY and CDR2 SVGAGI. CDR3 protein: CASSLTNGAGNTIYF. DNA of the CDR3: TGTGCCAGCAGTTTAACAAATGGAGCTGGAAACACCATATATTTT.

V and J are TRBV2 and TRBJ1-6, with D maybe TRBD1 (6 bases). Deletions cut 5 bases from V and 3 bases from J, with 8 bases between. CDR1 SNHLY and CDR2 FYNNEI come from the germline V gene. The CDR3 length is 14 residues. The CDR3 DNA reads as TGTGCCAGCAGTCGGGACAACTATAATTCACCCCTCCACTTT. As protein: CASSRDNYNSPLHF.

V and J are TRBV30 and TRBJ2-4; perhaps TRBD1 as D (6 bases). The CDR3 is 14 residues long. V lost 6 bases to trimming and J lost 3 bases, with 15 bases between them. Germline V gene sequence: CDR1 GTSNPN, CDR2 SVGIG (reference sequence). The CDR3 nucleotides are TGTGCCTGCCATGCAGGGGTGGTCAAAAACATTCAGTACTTC. Protein sequence: CACHAGVVKNIQYF.

The V and J genes are TRBV2 and TRBJ2-5; 15 nucleotides line up with TRBD2. V lost 7 bases, J lost 2 bases, and 8 bases stayed unmatched. Germline V gene data show CDR1 as SNHLY and CDR2 as FYNNEI. This CDR3 comprises 17 residues. The CDR3 nucleotides read TGTGCCAGCAAGAGGACTAGCGGGGGGGTTGGGCAAGAGACCCAGTACTTC. Protein product: CASKRTSGGVGQETQYF.

In this sample, this clone turned up once. The chain links TRBV4-2 to TRBJ1-4; 8 nucleotides agree with TRBD1. V dropped 3 bases and J dropped 5; count of bases not matched to a gene: 5. Germline CDR1 reads LGHNA; CDR2 reads YNFKEQ. This CDR3 has 15 amino acids. CDR3 in amino acids: CASSHGQGENEKLFF. Written as DNA, the CDR3 is TGTGCCAGCAGCCACGGACAGGGAGAAAATGAAAAACTGTTTTTT.

The genes are TRBV7-9 and TRBJ1-1; D is unresolved. This CDR3 region has 11 residues. Germline V lookup: CDR1 SEHNR, CDR2 FQNEAQ (reference sequence). Trimming stripped 0 bases from V and 7 bases from J, with 3 bases between. Here the CDR3 reads CASSLAREAFF. The CDR3 DNA reads TGTGCCAGCAGCTTAGCGCGTGAAGCTTTCTTT.

The chain's CDR3 is CASSLTSGDTGELFF. CDR3 DNA: TGTGCCAGCAGCTTGACTAGCGGAGATACCGGGGAGCTGTTTTTT. The chain couples TRBV7-9 to TRBJ2-2; 9 nucleotides align to TRBD2. After removal of 3 bases from V and 5 bases from J, the junction contained 4 bases not matched to a gene. The CDR3 spans 15 residues. Germline V gene sequence: CDR1 SEHNR, CDR2 FQNEAQ (reference sequence).

This clone occurred a few times. The V and J genes are TRBV7-2 and TRBJ2-1, with 7 positions matching TRBD2. CDR1 is SGHTA, CDR2 FQGNSA, per germline. The CDR3 is 15 residues long. V trimming: 0 bases; J trimming: 6 bases; junction bases outside the gene matches: 5. The CDR3 DNA sequence: TGTGCCAGCAGCTTAGCGGGAGGGCCATTCAATGAGCAGTTCTTC. It yields the protein CASSLAGGPFNEQFF. Combining the CDR3 with reference TRBV7-2 and TRBJ2-1 gives the whole variable domain GAGVSQSPSNKVTEKGKDVELRCDPISGHTALYWYRQSLGQGLEFLIYFQGNSAPDKSGLPSDRFSAERTGGSVSTLTIQRTQQEDSAVYLCASSLAGGPFNEQFFGPGTRLTVL.

The chain recombines TRBV10-3 with TRBJ1-3, with D perhaps matching TRBD1 (5 bases). Trimming removed 4 bases at V and 2 bases at J, with 18 bases between. The CDR3 has 17 residues. Germline-derived CDR1 and CDR2 are ENHRY and SYGVKD. CDR3 sequence (DNA): TGTGCCATCAGTGGAGGGCTCGGAGGGGTTCCTGGAAACACCATATATTTT. Translated, it gives CAISGGLGGVPGNTIYF.

The chain joins TRBV4-1 to TRBJ1-2; D may be TRBD1 (5 bases). Germline CDR1 and CDR2: MGHRA and YSYEKL. The CDR3 has 16 residues. V gave up 8 bases and J gave up 0 bases, with 19 bases separating them. The CDR3 is CASHRGGGTTNYGYTF. The CDR3 nucleotides are TGCGCCAGCCACCGGGGCGGGGGTACCACTAACTATGGCTACACCTTC.

This clone was observed a few times. V is TRBV6-1 and J is TRBJ1-5, with D unresolved. The CDR3 has 16 amino acids. V was clipped by 4 bases and J by 0 bases, with 13 bases between them. The germline V gene encodes CDR1 MNHNS and CDR2 SASEGT. The CDR3, as DNA: TGTGCCAGCAGTGGGACTTCAGGTTATAGCAATCAGCCCCAGCATTTT. Protein: CASSGTSGYSNQPQHF.

The V gene is TRBV29-1, the J gene TRBJ2-7, with 14 bases matching TRBD2. Germline V gives CDR1 SQVTM, CDR2 ANQGSEA. The junction had 8 bases not matched to a gene; V was cut back by 7 bases and J by 3 bases. CDR3 length: 15 residues. The CDR3 sequence is CSAAGTSGGDYEQYF. Written as DNA, the CDR3 is TGCAGCGCAGCCGGGACTAGCGGGGGAGACTACGAGCAGTACTTC.